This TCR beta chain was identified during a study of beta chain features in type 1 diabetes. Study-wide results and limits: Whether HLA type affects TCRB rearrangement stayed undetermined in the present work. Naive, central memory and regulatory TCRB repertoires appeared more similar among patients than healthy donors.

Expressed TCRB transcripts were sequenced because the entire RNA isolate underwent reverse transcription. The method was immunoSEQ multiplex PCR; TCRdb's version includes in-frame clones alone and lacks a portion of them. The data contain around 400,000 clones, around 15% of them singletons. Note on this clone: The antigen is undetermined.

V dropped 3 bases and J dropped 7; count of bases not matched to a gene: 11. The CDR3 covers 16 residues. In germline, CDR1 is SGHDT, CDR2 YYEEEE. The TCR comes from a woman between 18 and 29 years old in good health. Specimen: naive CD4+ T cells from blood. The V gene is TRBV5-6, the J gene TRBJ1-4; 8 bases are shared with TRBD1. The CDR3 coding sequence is TGTGCCAGCAGCTGGTACTCCGGGACAGGCGCTGAAAAACTGTTTTTT. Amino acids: CASSWYSGTGAEKLFF.